This entry describes one T cell receptor beta chain. The study ran its PCR with 60 Vbeta and 13 Jbeta primers. This table comes from immunoSEQ multiplex PCR, and its TCRdb copy is limited to in-frame clones, with some not included. The sample includes about 190,000 clones, about 77% seen only once; the top ten take over 4%. This sample was taken from a study of cytomegalovirus exposure and HLA in healthy donors. Losses at the gene ends were 1 base for V and 3 bases for J; bases not matched to a gene: 0. Germline-derived CDR1 and CDR2 are SGHDT and YYEEEE. This CDR3 has 14 amino acids. The chain combines TRBV5-6 with TRBJ2-4; 8 nucleotides line up with TRBD2. Sequenced material: PBMCs. This receptor was obtained from a man aged 25 to 45 in good health and CMV-seropositive. The CDR3 DNA follows: TGTGCCAGCAGCTTGCGGGGGGGCAAAAACATTCAGTACTTC. This translates into CASSLRGGKNIQYF.